The 13 T cell receptor beta chains below were found in one sample sequenced in a study of blood T cell dynamics during melanoma immunotherapy. Clones were sequenced by immunoSEQ multiplex PCR, and TCRdb holds only the in-frame ones, with some missing. The sample shows more than 10,000 clones, 80% of them seen only once. Time point in this sample: week 3, after first cycle of checkpoint inhibitor. Sequencing used blood, obtained from a patient treated with checkpoint blockade. These receptors were collected from a human donor with melanoma.

The chain uses TRBV7-9 and TRBJ2-5; D gene ambiguous. Germline-derived CDR1 and CDR2 are SEHNR and FQNEAQ (reference sequence). V lost 0 bases to trimming and J lost 5 bases, with 10 bases between them. The CDR3 sequence is 14 residues long. The CDR3 region is CASSLAVLSETQYF. DNA of the CDR3: TGTGCCAGCAGCTTAGCGGTCCTGTCGGAGACCCAGTACTTC.

The chain has TRBV28 and TRBJ1-4; D not certain. Germline CDR1 and CDR2: MDHEN and SYDVKM. The V end lost 1 base, the J end lost 7 bases, and 16 bases lay between the germline ends. The CDR3 runs 16 residues. The CDR3 bases are TGTGCCAGCAGTTTATTCTCTTCCGGACTCCCTGAAAAACTGTTTTTT. The encoded protein is CASSLFSSGLPEKLFF.

This clone was counted only a few times. The rearrangement links TRBV28 to TRBJ1-5, with 9 bases that match TRBD1. The CDR3 totals 14 residues. J lost 6 bases, V lost 2 bases, and 2 bases had no gene match. Per germline, CDR1 MDHEN and CDR2 SYDVKM. The CDR3 sequence is CASSLGQGIQPQHF. The CDR3 coding sequence is TGTGCCAGCAGTTTAGGACAGGGGATTCAGCCCCAGCATTTT.

The V call is TRBV5-1, the J call TRBJ1-1; D gene ambiguous. Germline V gene sequence: CDR1 SGHRS, CDR2 YFSETQ. The CDR3 consists of 13 residues. Deletions cut 4 bases from V and 3 bases from J, with 10 bases between. The CDR3 region is CASSTQVDTEAFF. The CDR3 region has the DNA TGCGCCAGCAGCACTCAGGTGGACACTGAAGCTTTCTTT. The whole variable domain, filled in from reference TRBV5-1 and TRBJ1-1, reads KAGVTQTPRYLIKTRGQQVTLSCSPISGHRSVSWYQQTPGQGLQFLFEYFSETQRNKGNFPGRFSGRQFSNSRSEMNVSTLELGDSALYLCASSTQVDTEAFFGQGTRLTVV.

The V and J genes are TRBV4-3 and TRBJ1-3; D might be TRBD1 (6 bases). CDR1 is LGHNA, CDR2 YSLEER, per germline. Trimming took off 2 bases at V and 4 bases at J, with 12 bases between the two ends. There are 15 residues in the CDR3. The CDR3 sequence: CASSQMTGAGNTIYF. The CDR3 DNA follows: TGCGCCAGCAGCCAAATGACAGGAGCGGGAAACACCATATATTTT.

As regards this clone: An end of the junction does not agree with germline; a read error may underlie this. The CDR3 coding sequence is TGTGCCAGCAGCTTAGGGGTGAAGACTGAAGCTTTCTTT. It translates to CASSLGVKTEAFF. The V call is TRBV7-6, the J call TRBJ1-1; no reliable D call. The CDR3 has 13 residues. Germline CDR1 SGHVS, CDR2 FNYEAQ. Together with reference TRBV7-6 and TRBJ1-1, the CDR3 gives the full variable domain: GAGVSQSPRYKVTKRGQDVALRCDPISGHVSLYWYRQALGQGPEFLTYFNYEAQQDKSGLPNDRFSAERPEGSISTLTIQRTEQRDSAMYRCASSLGVKTEAFFGQGTRLTVV.

This clone was seen a single time. The CDR3 DNA sequence: TGCGCCAGCAGCTTGGCCTCAGGCGGGGCCTCCTATGGCTACACCTTC. The encoded protein is CASSLASGGASYGYTF. This chain joins TRBV5-1 and TRBJ1-2; TRBD1 might be the D (5 bases). Germline CDR1 SGHRS, CDR2 YFSETQ. The CDR3 has 16 amino acids. The V end was cut by 0 bases, the J end by 4 bases, with 16 bases between.

The chain has TRBV5-1 and TRBJ2-3; D is ambiguous. Per the germline V gene, CDR1 is SGHRS and CDR2 is YFSETQ. The V gene lost 1 base and the J gene lost 2 bases, with 5 bases spanning the gap. There are 13 residues in the CDR3. CDR3 in DNA: TGCGCCAGCAGCTTGAACCCCACAGATACGCAGTATTTT. This translates into CASSLNPTDTQYF.

V usage is TRBV28 and J usage is TRBJ1-6; D perhaps matches TRBD1 (6 bases). The germline CDR1 and CDR2 sequences are MDHEN and SYDVKM. The CDR3 contains 16 residues. V shed 2 bases and J shed 4 bases, with 12 bases lying between them. The CDR3: CASSLLTGKYNSPLHF. As DNA, the CDR3 is TGTGCCAGCAGTTTACTCACAGGGAAATATAATTCACCCCTCCACTTT.

DNA of the CDR3: TGTGCCAGTAGTGGGGGGCTGGGTCAGCCCCAGCATTTT. Its translation is CASSGGLGQPQHF. The chain links TRBV19 to TRBJ1-5; tentative D call: TRBD1 (6 bases). The CDR3 is made up of 13 amino acids. Trimming shortened V by 5 bases and J by 6 bases, and 11 bases separated the two germline ends. Germline CDR1 and CDR2: LNHDA and SQIVND (reference sequence).

This clone was detected only a few times. The CDR3 spells CASRGTGDTGELFF. CDR3 DNA: TGTGCCAGCAGAGGGACAGGGGACACCGGGGAGCTGTTTTTT. The V and J genes are TRBV9 and TRBJ2-2; TRBD1 matches at 10 bases. The length of the CDR3 is 14 residues. In germline, CDR1 is SGDLS, CDR2 YYNGEE. Trimming at V came to 5 bases and at J to 3 bases, leaving 1 base not matched to a gene.

The chain is built from TRBV28 and TRBJ1-3, with a possible D match to TRBD1 (5 bases). The CDR3 has 17 residues. V was pared by 5 bases and J by 0 bases, with 17 bases between. Germline loops: CDR1 MDHEN, CDR2 SYDVKM. The CDR3 region has the DNA TGTGCCAGCAGTACCTTTTGGGGCAGCTTCTCTGGAAACACCATATATTTT. This encodes CASSTFWGSFSGNTIYF.

V usage is TRBV28 and J usage is TRBJ1-2; possibly TRBD1 for D (5 bases). The CDR3 has 15 amino acids. The V gene lost 6 bases and the J gene lost 5 bases, with 19 bases spanning the gap. CDR1 MDHEN and CDR2 SYDVKM come from the germline V gene. The CDR3 bases are TGTGCCAGCAGACCTCCGGGGGGGTTTGGGTATGGCTACACCTTC. Protein: CASRPPGGFGYGYTF.